This T cell receptor beta chain was found in a study of T-cell memory formation after mild COVID-19. This CDR3 has 14 residues. The V gene's germline CDR1 is SGHTA and CDR2 FQGTGA. J was trimmed by 6 bases and V by 5 bases; bases with no gene match: 8. This clonotype was recorded a few times. Each CDR3 protein is one row after TCRdb ran MiXCR on the 5' RACE reads. The sample yields approximately 240,000 distinct CDR3 sequences, about 15% seen once. What was sequenced was PBMCs or a T cell subset sorted from them (not recorded which). V is TRBV7-3 and J is TRBJ2-3, with 7 bases matching TRBD2. This sequence originates from a man younger than 30 who had mild COVID-19 (a few samples of this study predate the infection). Cell type and time point are not known. The CDR3 DNA is TGTGCCAGCAGCCCAGGGAGGGGAGCGGATACGCAGTATTTT. Protein sequence: CASSPGRGADTQYF.